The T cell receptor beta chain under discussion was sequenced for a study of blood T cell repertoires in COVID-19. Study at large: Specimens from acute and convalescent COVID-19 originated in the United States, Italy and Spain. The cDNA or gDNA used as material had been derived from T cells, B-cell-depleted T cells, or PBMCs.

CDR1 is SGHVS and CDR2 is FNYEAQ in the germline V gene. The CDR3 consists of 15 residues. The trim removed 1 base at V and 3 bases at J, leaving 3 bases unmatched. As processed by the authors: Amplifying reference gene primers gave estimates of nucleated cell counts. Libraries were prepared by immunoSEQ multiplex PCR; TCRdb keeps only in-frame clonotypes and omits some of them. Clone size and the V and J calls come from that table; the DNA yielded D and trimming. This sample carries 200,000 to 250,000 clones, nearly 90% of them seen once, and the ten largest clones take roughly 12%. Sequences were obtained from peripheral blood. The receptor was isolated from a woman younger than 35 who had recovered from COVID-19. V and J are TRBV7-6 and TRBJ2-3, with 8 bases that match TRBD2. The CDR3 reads CASSLVGGRTDTQYF. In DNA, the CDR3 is TGTGCCAGCAGCTTAGTAGGCGGGAGGACAGATACGCAGTATTTT.